The 26 T cell receptor beta chains given below trace back to one sample, sequenced in a study of T-cell reconstitution after alpha-beta-depleted transplantation in children. Unique molecular identifiers were built into the TCRbeta library. Each CDR3 protein is one row after TCRdb ran MiXCR on the PCR reads. Of fewer than 750,000 distinct CDR3 sequences in the sample, more than 20% were seen once. Sequencing was performed on PBMCs, mostly from graft donor cells, taken 360 days after TCRalphabeta/CD19-depleted stem cell transplant. The source is a boy in the first two years of life who had a stem cell transplant for acute myeloid leukemia, so the T cells may come from the graft donor.

This clonotype occurred once. The chain joins TRBV9 to TRBJ2-2; 10 bases fit TRBD1. The CDR3 extends over 18 amino acids. Germline V gene lookup returns CDR1 SGDLS and CDR2 YYNGEE. J was trimmed by 2 bases and V by 0 bases; bases with no gene match: 7. The CDR3 loop is CASSVVGRDRGNTGELFF. The CDR3 coding sequence is TGTGCCAGCAGCGTAGTAGGCCGGGACAGGGGAAACACCGGGGAGCTGTTTTTT.

This clonotype was picked up a small number of times. The J gene is TRBJ2-3, the V gene TRBV20-1; TRBD1 aligns across 8 bases. The CDR3 runs to 14 residues. Per germline, CDR1 DFQATT and CDR2 SNEGSKA (reference sequence). Trimming at V came to 1 base and at J to 4 bases, leaving 4 bases not matched to a gene. CDR3 amino acids: CSARGQGLADTQYF. DNA for the CDR3: TGCAGTGCTAGAGGACAGGGGTTGGCAGATACGCAGTATTTT.

V is TRBV6-1 and J is TRBJ2-2, with 8 bases identical to TRBD1. Germline V lookup: CDR1 MNHNS, CDR2 SASEGT. This CDR3 contains 15 residues. V lost 7 bases, J lost 5 bases, and 9 bases stayed unmatched. The DNA for the CDR3 is TGTGCCAGCACTGTGGACAGGGCGGGGACCGGGGAGCTGTTTTTT. Amino acid sequence: CASTVDRAGTGELFF.

This clonotype has only a few counts. The chain links TRBV4-3 to TRBJ2-2; no clear D. V dropped 1 base and J dropped 3 bases, with 6 bases sitting between them. The CDR3 is 14 residues long. CDR1 and CDR2 from the germline V gene are LGHNA and YSLEER. Written as DNA, the CDR3 is TGCGCCAGCAGCCAAGGGCAGGACACCGGGGAGCTGTTTTTT. Amino acids: CASSQGQDTGELFF.

The V and J genes are TRBV6-1 and TRBJ2-2; D gene ambiguous. From germline, CDR1 is MNHNS and CDR2 SASEGT. This CDR3 has 14 residues. V was cut by 7 bases and J by 1 base, with 10 bases left in between. The CDR3 loop reads CASKVGRNTGELFF. The CDR3, as DNA: TGTGCCAGCAAAGTAGGGCGGAACACCGGGGAGCTGTTTTTT.

A few counts support this clonotype. In DNA, the CDR3 is TGCGCCAGCAGTGGGAGGCCGAACACCGGGGAGCTGTTTTTT. Protein sequence: CASSGRPNTGELFF. The rearrangement links TRBV10-1 to TRBJ2-2; tentatively, D is TRBD2 (5 bases). Trimming shortened V by 4 bases and J by 0 bases, and 6 bases separated the two germline ends. CDR3 length: 14 residues. From germline, CDR1 is WNHNN and CDR2 SYGVQD (reference sequence).

V and J are TRBV7-2 and TRBJ1-6; a weak D match, TRBD1 (6 bases). Trimming removed 4 bases at V and 7 bases at J, with 11 bases between. This CDR3 contains 14 residues. Germline V gene data show CDR1 as SGHTA and CDR2 as FQGNSA. Written as DNA, the CDR3 is TGTGCCAGCAGCTCAGGGGAACTCAATTCACCCCTCCACTTT. It yields the protein CASSSGELNSPLHF.

This clonotype appeared a few times. The chain joins TRBV12-3 or TRBV12-4 to TRBJ2-7; D not resolved. V was trimmed by 7 bases and J by 2 bases, leaving 3 bases between them. The CDR3 is made up of 10 amino acids. Here the CDR3 reads CASKPYEQYV. The CDR3 bases are TGTGCCAGCAAGCCCTACGAGCAGTACGTC.

The gene calls are TRBV28 and TRBJ1-6, with 8 nucleotides matching TRBD1. V dropped 1 base and J dropped 9; count of bases not matched to a gene: 8. From germline, CDR1 is MDHEN and CDR2 SYDVKM. This CDR3 contains 16 residues. CDR3 sequence: CASSLLRGRGLSPLHF. CDR3 coding DNA: TGTGCCAGCAGTTTATTAAGGGGCAGGGGGCTTTCACCCCTCCACTTT.

The chain links TRBV4-1 to TRBJ2-7, with a tentative D call TRBD1 (5 bases). CDR3 length: 15 residues. Per the germline V gene, CDR1 is MGHRA and CDR2 is YSYEKL. The germline V and J ends were trimmed by 0 bases and 5 bases, with 14 bases remaining between them. Written as DNA, the CDR3 is TGCGCCAGCAGCCAAGAGAAAGGGGCTAGGGACGAGCAGTACGTC. Residues: CASSQEKGARDEQYV.

This clonotype was seen many times. V is TRBV27 and J is TRBJ1-4; D perhaps matches TRBD1 (6 bases). With 8 bases removed from V and 13 bases from J, the gap between germline ends came to 20 bases. The germline V gene encodes CDR1 MNHEY and CDR2 SMNVEV (reference sequence). The CDR3 consists of 13 residues. The CDR3 reads CASDVRGHKGLFF. The CDR3 DNA reads as TGTGCCAGCGACGTCAGGGGACACAAAGGACTGTTTTTT.

The chain is built from TRBV12-3 or TRBV12-4 and TRBJ2-3; D call uncertain. V gave up 6 bases and J gave up 4 bases, with 8 bases separating them. The length of the CDR3 is 12 residues. The CDR3 is CASSPYPDTQYF. The DNA for the CDR3 is TGTGCCAGCAGCCCCTACCCAGATACGCAGTATTTT.

This chain links TRBV13 with TRBJ2-1; 12 nucleotides align to TRBD1. Germline CDR1 is PRHDT and CDR2 is FYEKMQ (reference sequence). V was pared by 8 bases and J by 0 bases, with 5 bases of the junction left unmatched. The CDR3 is made up of 16 amino acids. The CDR3 DNA sequence: TGTGCCAGCCGGGACAGGGGGCGACGCTCCTACAATGAGCAGTTCTTC. Its protein is CASRDRGRRSYNEQFF.

The V and J genes are TRBV20-1 and TRBJ2-3, with 9 bases lining up with TRBD2. Per germline, CDR1 DFQATT and CDR2 SNEGSKA (reference sequence). The junction had 8 bases not matched to a gene; V was cut back by 6 bases and J by 1 base. The CDR3 spans 15 residues. The CDR3 nucleotides read TGCAGTGCCTCGGGCGGGGGGGTCGGCACAGATACGCAGTATTTT. Its protein is CSASGGGVGTDTQYF.

The rearrangement uses TRBV11-2 and TRBJ2-7, with D tentatively TRBD1 or TRBD2 (5 bases each). This CDR3 comprises 12 residues. Deletions cut 5 bases from V and 3 bases from J, with 8 bases between. CDR1 is SGHAT and CDR2 is FQNNGV in the germline V gene. DNA of the CDR3: TGTGCCAGCAGCCGAGGGGTCTACGAGCAGTACGTC. This gives the protein CASSRGVYEQYV.

Many counts were recorded for this clonotype. The chain links TRBV4-3 to TRBJ2-7, with D perhaps being TRBD1 or TRBD2 (6 bases each). The CDR3 sequence is 13 residues long. Germline V lookup: CDR1 LGHNA, CDR2 YSLEER. V shed 0 bases and J shed 6 bases, with 9 bases lying between them. For the CDR3, the DNA is TGCGCCAGCAGCCAAGATGAGGGGGGCGAGCAGTACTTC. It codes for CASSQDEGGEQYF.

In its sample, this clonotype was seen many times. J is TRBJ2-1 and V is TRBV5-1; 9 bases fit TRBD2. Trimming at V came to 3 bases and at J to 6 bases, leaving 7 bases not matched to a gene. This CDR3 has 15 amino acids. Germline V gene sequence: CDR1 SGHRS, CDR2 YFSETQ. CDR3 amino acids: CASSWGLAVLNEQFF. In DNA, the CDR3 is TGCGCCAGCAGCTGGGGACTAGCCGTCCTCAATGAGCAGTTCTTC.

CDR3: CATSKPTGGGEKLFF. In nucleotides, the CDR3 is TGTGCCACCAGCAAACCGACGGGAGGGGGTGAAAAACTGTTTTTT. The rearrangement links TRBV15 to TRBJ1-4, with D perhaps matching TRBD1 (6 bases). CDR3 length: 15 amino acids. Germline CDR1 reads LNHNV; CDR2 reads YYDKDF (reference sequence). V was shortened by 4 bases and J by 7 bases, with 16 bases between the two germline ends.

This clonotype was picked up many times. The CDR3 sequence: CASTRDPRSNSPLHF. CDR3 in DNA: TGTGCCAGCACCCGAGACCCAAGGTCAAATTCACCCCTCCACTTT. The chain joins TRBV7-9 to TRBJ1-6, with D hard to call. The V and J ends lost 7 bases and 7 bases respectively, with 17 bases between them. The CDR3 runs 15 residues. Germline V CDR1 and CDR2: SEHNR, FQNEAQ (reference sequence).

The J gene is TRBJ2-5, the V gene TRBV10-3; TRBD2 aligns across 10 bases. The CDR3 extends over 14 amino acids. Trimming at V came to 2 bases and at J to 5 bases, leaving 2 bases not matched to a gene. Germline CDR1 ENHRY, CDR2 SYGVKD. The CDR3 reads CAISETSGAETQYF. CDR3 sequence (DNA): TGTGCCATCAGTGAGACTAGCGGGGCGGAGACCCAGTACTTC.

This clonotype has only a few counts. This chain joins TRBV5-4 and TRBJ2-3, with TRBD2 matching over 7 bases. V dropped 10 bases and J dropped 6; count of bases not matched to a gene: 14. The CDR3 totals 14 residues. The germline V gene encodes CDR1 SGHNT and CDR2 YYREEE (reference sequence). The CDR3, as DNA: TGTGCCCCAGGCCCAGCGGGGAGGTTGGATACGCAGTATTTT. This gives the protein CAPGPAGRLDTQYF.

The CDR3: CASSQVAQVLSGANVLTF. In nucleotides, the CDR3 is TGCGCCAGCAGCCAAGTTGCCCAGGTCCTCTCTGGGGCCAACGTCCTGACTTTC. The chain employs TRBV4-1 and TRBJ2-6, with unresolved D. There are 18 residues in the CDR3. Deletions cut 1 base from V and 0 bases from J, with 13 bases between. The germline gives CDR1 MGHRA, CDR2 YSYEKL.

This clonotype was seen a few times. CDR3 region: CASSLGGPHHYGGYTF. Written as DNA, the CDR3 is TGTGCCAGCAGCTTAGGAGGCCCCCATCATTACGGTGGCTACACCTTC. The V and J genes are TRBV7-9 and TRBJ1-2; D unresolved. The germline V gene has CDR1 SEHNR and CDR2 FQNEAQ (reference sequence). Deletions cut 1 base from V and 7 bases from J, with 19 bases between. The CDR3 totals 16 residues.

The chain employs TRBV20-1 and TRBJ1-2, with TRBD1 identical over 9 bases. CDR3 length: 15 amino acids. The ends lost 0 bases at V and 3 bases at J; junction bases unmatched: 5. The germline V gene encodes CDR1 DFQATT and CDR2 SNEGSKA (reference sequence). Here the CDR3 DNA reads TGCAGTGCTAGAGACACCCGGGACAGGGACTATGGCTACACCTTC. Its translation: CSARDTRDRDYGYTF.

This clonotype was seen a handful of times. The gene calls are TRBV12-3 or TRBV12-4 and TRBJ2-7, with D possibly being TRBD1 or TRBD2 (5 bases each). The CDR3 contains 14 residues. The V end lost 5 bases, the J end lost 2 bases, and 13 bases lay between the germline ends. The CDR3 coding sequence is TGTGCCAGCAGTGAATCGGGGCGGCCCTACGAGCAGTACTTC. Its protein product is CASSESGRPYEQYF.

Ten or more counts support this clonotype. The chain carries TRBV6-5 and TRBJ1-1, with D hard to call. Germline V gene data show CDR1 as MNHEY and CDR2 as SVGAGI. The germline V and J ends were trimmed by 2 bases and 0 bases, with 4 bases remaining between them. The CDR3 consists of 13 residues. The chain's CDR3 is CASSYGMNTEAFF. The CDR3 region has the DNA TGTGCCAGCAGTTACGGAATGAACACTGAAGCTTTCTTT.